The 4 T cell receptor beta chains given below trace back to one sample, sequenced in a study of identifying expanded T cells in peripheral blood. TCRdb's table, derived via immunoSEQ multiplex PCR, lists solely in-frame clones and lacks some. The repertoire has over 100,000 clones, 88% of them found once; the top ten carry just under 8.5%. The sequenced material came from blood. These receptors originate from a person between 18 and 75 years old in good health.

In nucleotides, the CDR3 is TGTGCCAGCAGCACCCAGTTCGGTTCCTACGAGCAGTACTTC. Its translation is CASSTQFGSYEQYF. This sequence joins TRBV9 and TRBJ2-7; no firm D call. V was clipped by 4 bases and J by 1 base, with 12 bases between them. Germline CDR1 and CDR2: SGDLS and YYNGEE. The CDR3 consists of 14 residues.

This chain joins TRBV4-3 and TRBJ2-5; 7 nucleotides match TRBD1. The CDR3 covers 14 residues. V shed 0 bases, J shed 4 bases, and the junction held 2 bases outside the gene matches. Germline lookup yields CDR1 LGHNA and CDR2 YSLEER. The CDR3 DNA reads TGCGCCAGCAGCCAAGAAACAGGGGTAGAGACCCAGTACTTC. It codes for CASSQETGVETQYF.

CDR3 sequence reads: CASSSGTSGGYYNEQFF. The CDR3 DNA follows: TGTGCCAGCAGTTCCGGGACTAGCGGGGGGTACTACAATGAGCAGTTCTTC. The rearrangement links TRBV2 to TRBJ2-1; 15 bases align to TRBD2. This CDR3 has 17 residues. CDR1 is SNHLY and CDR2 is FYNNEI in the germline V gene. V trimming: 5 bases; J trimming: 3 bases; junction bases outside the gene matches: 5.

V is TRBV9 and J is TRBJ2-1; a weak D match, TRBD2 (5 bases). The CDR3 extends over 14 amino acids. Trimming cost V 0 bases and J 5 bases, with 9 bases left between them. Germline loops: CDR1 SGDLS, CDR2 YYNGEE. The CDR3 DNA follows: TGTGCCAGCAGCGTAGCTGGGCGGGACAATGAGCAGTTCTTC. This codes for CASSVAGRDNEQFF.